This T cell receptor (beta chain) was recovered during a study of technical replicates of blood from several donors. Assay used: immunoSEQ multiplex PCR; TCRdb lists only in-frame clones, some missing. The repertoire consists of about 81,000 clones, with roughly 96% occurring once and the leading ten covering 0.2%. This CDR3 is built from 14 residues. The germline CDR1 and CDR2 sequences are MGHDK and SYGVNS. V was trimmed by 2 bases and J by 1 base, leaving 8 bases between them. This chain joins TRBV25-1 and TRBJ1-2, with D uncertain. The source material was T cells isolated from PBMCs. This TCR was recovered from a human donor in good health. The CDR3 DNA follows: TGTGCCAGCAGTGAACTGTTAGATAACTATGGCTACACCTTC. Amino acid sequence: CASSELLDNYGYTF.